This section outlines one TCR beta chain sequence together with its context. This sample is part of a study of cytomegalovirus exposure and HLA in healthy donors. Trimming took 0 bases from V and 0 from J, leaving 12 bases between them. The germline CDR1 and CDR2 sequences are MGHRA and YSYEKL. There are 17 residues in the CDR3. Primers included in the PCR were 60 Vbeta and 13 Jbeta primers. Clones were sequenced by immunoSEQ multiplex PCR, and TCRdb holds only the in-frame ones, with some missing. This table has 150,000 to 200,000 clones, 70% to 75% appearing once. This sequence joins TRBV4-1 and TRBJ1-5; D unresolved. Sequencing was done on a sample of PBMCs. This TCR was sampled from a man younger than 35 in good health and CMV-seropositive. This CDR3 reads CASSQDPVSDSNQPQHF. The CDR3 bases are TGCGCCAGCAGCCAAGATCCCGTGTCAGATAGCAATCAGCCCCAGCATTTT.